This entry features one TCR beta chain sequence. Its specificity is unknown. Repertoires were generated with immunoSEQ multiplex PCR, while TCRdb's copy carries only in-frame clones and drops some. The top ten clones hold over 0.055% of a sample with about 30,000 clones, about 89% of them seen once. This entry belongs to a study of regulatory dendritic cells for organ transplantation. The V gene lost 2 bases and the J gene lost 1 base, with 9 bases spanning the gap. The CDR3 is 14 amino acids. In germline, CDR1 is SGHNT, CDR2 YYREEE (reference sequence). General study findings and limits: Mature dendritic cells appeared to drive more memory CD8+ clonal expansion than regulatory ones. Memory T cells were less diverse than naive, with memory CD8+ most oligoclonal. Between individuals, the alloreactive memory CD8+ T cell pool differed considerably.

V is TRBV5-4 and J is TRBJ2-5; D is perhaps TRBD2 (6 bases). The sequence derives from a human donor in good health. The sequenced sample consisted of naive CD4+ T cells from blood. This sample's subset: CD45RA+ naive T cells. Here the CDR3 reads CASSFSGGQETQYF. The CDR3, as DNA: TGTGCCAGCAGCTTTTCCGGGGGCCAAGAGACCCAGTACTTC.